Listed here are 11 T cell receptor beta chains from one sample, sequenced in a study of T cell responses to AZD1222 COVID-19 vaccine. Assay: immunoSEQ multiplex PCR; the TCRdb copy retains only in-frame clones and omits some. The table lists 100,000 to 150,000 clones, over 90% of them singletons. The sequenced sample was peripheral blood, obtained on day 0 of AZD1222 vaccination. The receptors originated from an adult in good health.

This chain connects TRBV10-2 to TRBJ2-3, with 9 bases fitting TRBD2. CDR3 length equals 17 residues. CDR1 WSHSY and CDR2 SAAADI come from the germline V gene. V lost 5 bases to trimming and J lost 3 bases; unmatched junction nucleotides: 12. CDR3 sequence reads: CASSLAGTLLRTDTQYF. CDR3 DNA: TGCGCCAGCAGTCTAGCGGGAACTTTACTAAGGACAGATACGCAGTATTTT.

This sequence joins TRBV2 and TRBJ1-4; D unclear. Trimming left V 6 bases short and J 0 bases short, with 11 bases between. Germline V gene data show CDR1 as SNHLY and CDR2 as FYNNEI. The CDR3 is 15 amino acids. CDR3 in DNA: TGTGCCAGCAGCCTTAGGACGGCAACTAATGAAAAACTGTTTTTT. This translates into CASSLRTATNEKLFF.

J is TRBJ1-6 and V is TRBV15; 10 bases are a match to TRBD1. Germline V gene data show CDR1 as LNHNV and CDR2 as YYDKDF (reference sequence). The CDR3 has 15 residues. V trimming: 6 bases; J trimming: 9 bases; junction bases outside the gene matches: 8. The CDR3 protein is CATRSDRGLFSPLHF. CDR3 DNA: TGTGCCACCAGATCCGACAGGGGGCTTTTTTCACCCCTCCACTTT.

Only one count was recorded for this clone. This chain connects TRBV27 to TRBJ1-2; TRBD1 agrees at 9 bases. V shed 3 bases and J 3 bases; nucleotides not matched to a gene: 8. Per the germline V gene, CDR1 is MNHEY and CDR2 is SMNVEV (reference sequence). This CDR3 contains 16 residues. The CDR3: CASSLSGDRDYYGYTF. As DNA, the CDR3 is TGTGCCAGCAGTTTGAGTGGGGACAGGGACTACTATGGCTACACCTTC.

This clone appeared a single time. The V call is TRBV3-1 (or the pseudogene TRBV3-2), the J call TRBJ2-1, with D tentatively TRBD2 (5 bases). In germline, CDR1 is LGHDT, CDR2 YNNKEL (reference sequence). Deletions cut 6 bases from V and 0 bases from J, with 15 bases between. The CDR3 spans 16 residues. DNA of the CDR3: TGTGCCAGCAGTGACATAGCGTTTAGCTCCTACAATGAGCAGTTCTTC. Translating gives CASSDIAFSSYNEQFF.

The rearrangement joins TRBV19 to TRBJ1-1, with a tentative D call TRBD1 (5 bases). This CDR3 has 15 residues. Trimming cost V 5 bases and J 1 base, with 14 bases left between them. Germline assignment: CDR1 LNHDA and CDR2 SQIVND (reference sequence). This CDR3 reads CASSFPGTENTEAFF. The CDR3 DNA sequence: TGTGCCAGTAGTTTCCCCGGGACGGAGAACACTGAAGCTTTCTTT.

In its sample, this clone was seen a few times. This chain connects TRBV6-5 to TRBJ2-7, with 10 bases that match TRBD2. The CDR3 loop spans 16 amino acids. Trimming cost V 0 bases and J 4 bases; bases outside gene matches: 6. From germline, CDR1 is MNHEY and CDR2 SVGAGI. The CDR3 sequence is CASSYSRASGSYEQYF. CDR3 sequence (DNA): TGTGCCAGCAGTTACTCCCGTGCTAGCGGGAGTTACGAGCAGTACTTC.

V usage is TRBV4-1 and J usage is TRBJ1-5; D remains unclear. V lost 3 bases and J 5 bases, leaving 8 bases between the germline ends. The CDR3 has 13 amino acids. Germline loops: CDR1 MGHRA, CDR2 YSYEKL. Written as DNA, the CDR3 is TGCGCCAGCAGCCAGGAGGGATATCAGCCCCAGCATTTT. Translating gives CASSQEGYQPQHF.

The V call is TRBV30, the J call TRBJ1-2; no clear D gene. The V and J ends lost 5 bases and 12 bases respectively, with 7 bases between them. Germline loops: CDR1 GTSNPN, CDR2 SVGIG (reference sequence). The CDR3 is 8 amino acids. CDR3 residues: CAWGPDTF. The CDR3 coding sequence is TGTGCCTGGGGACCCGACACCTTC.

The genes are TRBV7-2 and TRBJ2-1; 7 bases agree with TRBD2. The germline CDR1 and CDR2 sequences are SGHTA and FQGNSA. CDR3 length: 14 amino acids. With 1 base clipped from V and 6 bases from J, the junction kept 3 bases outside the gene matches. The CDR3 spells CASSLGRGGNEQFF. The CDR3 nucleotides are TGTGCCAGCAGCTTAGGTCGCGGGGGCAATGAGCAGTTCTTC.

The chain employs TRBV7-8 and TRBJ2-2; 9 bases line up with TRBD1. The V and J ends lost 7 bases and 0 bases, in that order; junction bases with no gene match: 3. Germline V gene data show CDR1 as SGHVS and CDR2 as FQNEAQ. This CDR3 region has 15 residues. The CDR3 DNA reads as TGTGCCAGCAAACAGGGGGCGTCGAACACCGGGGAGCTGTTTTTT. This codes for CASKQGASNTGELFF.